Listed below are T cell receptor beta chains from one sample, sequenced in a study of T cells in localized non-small cell lung cancer. Assay used: immunoSEQ multiplex PCR; TCRdb lists only in-frame clones, some missing. This repertoire shows approximately 34,000 clones, around 85% found once; its top ten account for less than 8.5%. Here the sequenced sample was peripheral blood, taken before any cancer treatment. The receptor set was obtained from a woman aged 40-75 years with stage I lung adenocarcinoma. The CDR3 runs from the conserved cysteine through the conserved F or W. A D gene is named only where the DNA matches it firmly. Rows may omit the clone size; those that give it use once, few, many or a size class.

j_gene | d_gene | abundance | v_gene | CDR3aa | CDR3nt
TRBJ2-5 | TRBD1 | NA | TRBV5-4 | CASSYRTGETQYF | TGTGCCAGCAGTTACCGGACAGGAGAGACCCAGTACTTC
TRBJ1-5 | NA | NA | TRBV28 | CASSGFTQGYQPQHF | TGTGCCAGCAGTGGATTCACCCAGGGATACCAGCCCCAGCATTTT
TRBJ2-1 | NA | NA | TRBV7-6 | CASSPFSRIRLDEQFF | TGTGCCAGCAGCCCATTTTCCAGGATTCGGCTCGATGAGCAGTTCTTC
TRBJ2-7 | NA | NA | TRBV6-1 | CASSQQGYEQYF | TGTGCCAGCAGCCAACAAGGCTACGAGCAGTACTTC
TRBJ2-5 | TRBD2 | NA | TRBV6-4 | CASSRTSGDQETQYF | TGTGCCAGCAGTCGGACTAGCGGCGACCAAGAGACCCAGTACTTC
TRBJ1-4 | TRBD1 | NA | TRBV18 | CASSGQGTTNEKLFF | TGTGCCAGCTCAGGACAGGGGACAACTAATGAAAAACTGTTTTTT
TRBJ1-1 | NA | NA | TRBV6-5 | CASSLRRGTEAFF | TGTGCCAGCAGCCTTCGGAGGGGCACTGAAGCTTTCTTT
TRBJ1-1 | TRBD1 | NA | TRBV30 | CASSQGARAEAFF | TGTGCCTCGTCCCAGGGGGCACGGGCTGAAGCTTTCTTT
TRBJ1-1 | NA | NA | TRBV5-5 | CASSPRLLSTEAFF | TGTGCCAGCAGCCCCCGGCTCCTCAGCACTGAAGCTTTCTTT
TRBJ2-5 | TRBD2 | NA | TRBV11-2 | CASSLAGGTQETQYF | TGTGCCAGCAGCTTAGCGGGGGGTACCCAAGAGACCCAGTACTTC
TRBJ1-2 | NA | NA | TRBV5-6 | CASSLAPRDYGYTF | TGTGCCAGCAGCTTGGCGCCGAGGGACTATGGCTACACCTTC
TRBJ1-1 | NA | NA | TRBV10-2 | CASSAPPRGITEAFF | TGCGCCAGCAGTGCTCCCCCTCGGGGGATCACTGAAGCTTTCTTT
TRBJ1-1 | NA | NA | TRBV28 | CASSSPLIRVNTEAFF | TGTGCCAGCAGTTCCCCACTGATAAGGGTGAACACTGAAGCTTTCTTT
TRBJ2-1 | TRBD1 | NA | TRBV4-3 | CASSRGGQGLYNEQFF | TGCGCCAGCAGCCGGGGGGGACAGGGACTTTACAATGAGCAGTTCTTC
TRBJ2-5 | NA | NA | TRBV2 | CASKGLDQGTQYF | TGTGCCAGCAAGGGGTTAGACCAGGGGACCCAGTACTTC
TRBJ1-6 | TRBD1 | NA | TRBV4-1 | CASSQDPTGTTNSPLHF | TGCGCCAGCAGCCAAGATCCGACAGGGACAACAAATTCACCCCTCCACTTT
TRBJ1-2 | NA | NA | TRBV2 | CASSAGPRYGYTF | TGTGCCAGCAGTGCCGGACCGCGCTATGGCTACACCTTC
TRBJ1-1 | NA | NA | TRBV29-1 | CSVGTGPITEAFF | TGCAGCGTTGGAACAGGGCCAATCACTGAAGCTTTCTTT
TRBJ1-1 | NA | NA | TRBV7-9 | CASSFGSPGAAAEAFF | TGTGCCAGCAGCTTCGGGTCCCCGGGGGCTGCGGCTGAAGCTTTCTTT
TRBJ1-2 | NA | NA | TRBV11-3 | CASSLVWSGTNYGYTF | TGTGCCAGCAGCTTAGTCTGGTCAGGGACTAACTATGGCTACACCTTC
TRBJ1-5 | NA | NA | TRBV11-2 | CASSLDRGRHSNQPQHF | TGTGCCAGCAGCTTAGATCGGGGGAGACATAGCAATCAGCCCCAGCATTTT
TRBJ1-5 | NA | NA | TRBV28 | CASSLAPYSNQPQHF | TGTGCCAGCAGTTTAGCCCCATATAGCAATCAGCCCCAGCATTTT
TRBJ1-5 | NA | NA | TRBV28 | CASGRDGAQPQHF | TGTGCCAGCGGCAGAGATGGGGCTCAGCCCCAGCATTTT
TRBJ1-6 | TRBD1 | NA | TRBV6-5 | CASRTGRNSPLHF | TGTGCCAGCAGGACAGGGCGTAATTCACCCCTCCACTTT
TRBJ1-4 | NA | NA | TRBV5-1 | CASSVQGATNEKLFF | TGCGCCAGCAGCGTTCAGGGTGCAACTAATGAAAAACTGTTTTTT
TRBJ1-1 | NA | once | TRBV2 | CASNRDLDLEAFF | TGTGCCAGCAACCGGGATCTCGACCTTGAAGCTTTCTTT
TRBJ1-1 | NA | NA | TRBV6-5 | CASSYQGLVAFF | TGTGCCAGCAGTTACCAGGGGTTGGTAGCTTTCTTT
TRBJ2-3 | NA | NA | TRBV9 | CASSAQAVSTDTQYF | TGTGCCAGCAGCGCGCAAGCGGTATCCACAGATACGCAGTATTTT
TRBJ2-3 | TRBD2 | NA | TRBV7-3 | CASSLMAGGADTQYF | TGTGCCAGCAGCTTAATGGCGGGGGGTGCAGATACGCAGTATTTT
TRBJ1-2 | NA | NA | TRBV10-3 | CAIKGGQRSGYTF | TGTGCCATCAAGGGGGGGCAGAGAAGTGGCTACACCTTC
TRBJ1-6 | NA | NA | TRBV7-2 | CASSLGGGQYNSPLHF | TGTGCCAGCAGTCTAGGGGGGGGGCAGTATAATTCACCCCTCCACTTT
TRBJ2-1 | NA | NA | TRBV4-3 | CASSQAPRKDYYNEQFF | TGCGCCAGCAGCCAAGCTCCCCGGAAAGACTACTACAATGAGCAGTTCTTC
TRBJ2-5 | NA | few | TRBV6-1 | CASIDYPRETQYF | TGTGCCAGCATCGACTACCCGCGGGAGACCCAGTACTTC
TRBJ2-7 | NA | few | TRBV15 | CATSREFQGPYEQYF | TGTGCCACCAGCAGAGAATTTCAGGGGCCCTACGAGCAGTACTTC
TRBJ2-3 | NA | few | TRBV7-2 | CASSSTRFQHTQYF | TGTGCCAGCAGCTCGACTAGGTTCCAGCATACGCAGTATTTT